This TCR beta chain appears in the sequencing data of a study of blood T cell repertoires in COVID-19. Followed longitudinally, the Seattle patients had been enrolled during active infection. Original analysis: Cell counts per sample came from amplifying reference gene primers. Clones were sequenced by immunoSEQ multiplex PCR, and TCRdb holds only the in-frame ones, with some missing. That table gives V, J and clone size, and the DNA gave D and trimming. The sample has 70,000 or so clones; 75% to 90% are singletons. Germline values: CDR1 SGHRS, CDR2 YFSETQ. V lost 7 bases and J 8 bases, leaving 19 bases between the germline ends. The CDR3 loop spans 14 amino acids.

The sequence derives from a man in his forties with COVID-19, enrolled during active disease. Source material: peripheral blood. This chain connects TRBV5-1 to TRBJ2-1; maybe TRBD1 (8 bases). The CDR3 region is CASRTGSAGDEQFF. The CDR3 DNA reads TGCGCCAGCCGGACAGGGAGCGCGGGGGATGAGCAGTTCTTC.